This T cell receptor beta chain was recovered during a study of beta chain features in type 1 diabetes. In the study overall: When patients were set against healthy donors, age, gender and cell yields were similar. Study findings and constraints: Whether TCRB rearrangement is influenced by HLA type went unresolved here. Across all four CD4+ subsets, people with type 1 diabetes showed modestly shorter TCRB CDR3s. Insertions were fewer and deletions more numerous at VDJ junctions in type 1 diabetes patients.

Isolated RNA was reverse transcribed in full, so expressed TCRB transcripts were sequenced. Profiled with immunoSEQ multiplex PCR; TCRdb holds only in-frame clones, not every one. This table has some 330,000 clones, over 9.5% appearing once. Via CD45RO/CCR7/CD25/CD127/CD95/CD27, cells of the CD4+ naive, central memory, regulatory and stem cell-like memory subsets were sorted. This clone turned up a few times. Its antigen is unknown. The sequencing input was naive CD4+ T cells from blood. This sequence was found in a woman under 30 with type 1 diabetes.

This CDR3 is CASTPGDTQYF. The CDR3 bases are TGTGCCAGCACCCCGGGGGATACGCAGTATTTT. The chain joins TRBV7-9 to TRBJ2-3, with a tentative D call TRBD2 (5 bases). Germline values: CDR1 SEHNR, CDR2 FQNEAQ (reference sequence). The V and J ends lost 7 bases and 6 bases respectively, with 8 bases between them. The CDR3 has 11 residues. The whole variable domain, remainder taken from reference TRBV7-9 and TRBJ2-3, is DTGVSQNPRHKITKRGQNVTFRCDPISEHNRLYWYRQTLGQGPEFLTYFQNEAQLEKSRLLSDRFSAERPKGSFSTLEIQRTEQGDSAMYLCASTPGDTQYFGPGTRLTVL.